This TCR beta chain is drawn from a study of blood T cell repertoires in COVID-19. There are 15 residues in the CDR3. CDR1 and CDR2 (germline): MDHEN, SYDVKM. Trimming cost V 5 bases and J 7 bases, with 20 bases left between them. Data came from immunoSEQ multiplex PCR; TCRdb stores just in-frame clones and leaves some out. The table lists about 210,000 clones, 80% to 85% of them singletons. The chain links TRBV28 to TRBJ2-5, with TRBD2 as a possible D gene (5 bases). The sample consisted of PBMCs or T cells enriched from blood (not recorded which). This TCR was recovered from a woman between 45 and 60 years old with acute COVID-19. CDR3 region: CASSPGIRQAWTQYF. CDR3 coding DNA: TGTGCCAGCAGTCCCGGGATACGACAAGCTTGGACCCAGTACTTC. The full variable domain, with the rest looked up from reference TRBV28 and TRBJ2-5, is DVKVTQSSRYLVKRTGEKVFLECVQDMDHENMFWYRQDPGLGLRLIYFSYDVKMKEKGDIPEGYSVSREKKERFSLILESASTNQTSMYLCASSPGIRQAWTQYFGPGTRLLVL.